The TCR beta chain described here comes from a study of breast tumors, draining lymph nodes, adjacent tissues. Study findings and constraints: Tumor TCR diversity was below lymph nodes but above nontumor tissue. Most tumor T cells seemingly derive from lymph node, then expand in tumor. Tumor and nontumor repertoires were significantly more similar in luminal-like than in basal-like breast cancer.

Samples came from axillary lymph nodes draining the breast cancer. Each CDR3 protein gets one entry after TCRdb re-called the multiplex PCR reads with MiXCR. The top ten hold roughly 3.5% of the sample, which has about 130,000 distinct CDR3 sequences, 15% to 20% seen once. This clonotype was found many times. What it binds is not known. The V gene's germline CDR1 is KGHDR and CDR2 SFDVKD. V was pared by 0 bases and J by 2 bases, with 9 bases between. The CDR3 consists of 15 residues. Sequencing was carried out using axillary lymph node tissue. The V call is TRBV24-1, the J call TRBJ2-5, with D maybe TRBD1 (5 bases). This TCR came from a female donor with breast cancer. Some clones in this sample may be carry-over from other donors' samples. The CDR3 DNA sequence: TGTGCCACCAGTGATTTGCGGCAGGGACAAGAGACCCAGTACTTC. It encodes CATSDLRQGQETQYF.